A single T cell receptor beta chain is shown here with its context. Its target is unknown. Researchers took RNA transcripts and amplified the TCR beta CDR3 regions from them. HTBI primers were used for first-round RT-PCR of the TCR CDR3. From the multiplex PCR reads, TCRdb called clonotypes with MiXCR, one entry per CDR3 protein. Of roughly 600,000 distinct CDR3 sequences detected, roughly 14% appear once; the ten largest clones hold 9.5% to 15%. Germline V gene sequence: CDR1 SGHDT, CDR2 YYEEEE. Losses at the gene ends were 5 bases for V and 4 bases for J; bases not matched to a gene: 9. This CDR3 spans 15 amino acids. The sample belongs to a study of T cells in Graves' hyperthyroidism and ophthalmopathy. The study, taken as a whole, reports: Blood also carried most thyroid clonotypes expanded above 0.001.

Fresh peripheral blood, about 9.6 ml, yielded the PBMCs. This receptor was taken from a woman between 45 and 65 years old with Graves' ophthalmopathy. Sequenced sample: blood. J is TRBJ2-3 and V is TRBV5-6, with 8 bases aligning to TRBD2. The chain's CDR3 is CASRTKRESPDTQYF. The DNA for the CDR3 is TGTGCCAGCAGGACAAAGCGGGAGTCTCCAGATACGCAGTATTTT.